The 22 T cell receptor beta chains reported below all come from one sample, sequenced in a study of T cell repertoires in cytomegalovirus infection. One entry per CDR3 protein results from TCRdb running MiXCR on the reads. This table has about a million distinct CDR3 sequences, roughly 30% appearing once. Their specific antigens are unknown. This specimen was cultured CD8+ T cells from PBMCs, taken from culture after CMV antigen stimulation. These receptors were taken from a human donor in good health (CMV status not recorded). Some clones in this sample may be carry-over from other donors' samples.

Concerning this clonotype itself: Possible read error: a much larger clone is one base away. The rearrangement joins TRBV7-2 to TRBJ1-3; 10 bases line up with TRBD1. Trimming cost V 4 bases and J 7 bases; bases outside gene matches: 10. The CDR3 covers 16 residues. Germline CDR1 SGHTA, CDR2 FQGNSA. Here the CDR3 reads CASSCTGQGRRNTIYF. Here the CDR3 DNA reads TGTGCCAGCAGCTGCACGGGACAGGGGAGGAGGAACACCATATATTTT.

This clonotype was detected only a few times. CDR3 residues: CASSQSLTQDYEQYV. In DNA, the CDR3 is TGCGCCAGCAGTCAATCCCTCACCCAGGACTACGAGCAGTACGTC. The chain has TRBV23-1 and TRBJ2-7; no reliable D call. TRBV23-1 is an open reading frame whose function is uncertain. Trimming pared 0 bases from V and 3 bases from J, leaving 12 bases between. The CDR3 length is 15 residues.

The chain uses TRBV27 and TRBJ1-1; D perhaps matches TRBD1 (5 bases). The length of the CDR3 is 15 residues. The V end was cut by 6 bases, the J end by 4 bases, with 18 bases between. CDR1 MNHEY and CDR2 SMNVEV come from the germline V gene (reference sequence). Here the CDR3 reads CASRPSVGGGTEAFF. In DNA, the CDR3 is TGTGCCAGCAGACCGAGCGTGGGGGGAGGCACTGAAGCTTTCTTT.

This chain joins TRBV29-1 and TRBJ2-2; 7 nucleotides agree with TRBD1. The CDR3 is made up of 13 amino acids. Germline-derived CDR1 and CDR2 are SQVTM and ANQGSEA. J was trimmed by 5 bases and V by 6 bases; bases with no gene match: 6. The CDR3 here is CSVPGQRTGELFF. The DNA for the CDR3 is TGCAGCGTGCCGGGACAGAGAACCGGGGAGCTGTTTTTT.

This clonotype was counted between two and nine times. V and J are TRBV11-1 and TRBJ1-1; D uncertain. The CDR3 spans 12 residues. The germline V gene has CDR1 SGHAT and CDR2 FQDESV (reference sequence). Trimming took off 6 bases at V and 4 bases at J, with 9 bases between the two ends. This CDR3 is CASRAAGTEAFF. The CDR3, as DNA: TGTGCCAGCAGGGCCGCGGGCACTGAAGCTTTCTTT.

In its sample, this clonotype was seen a few times. The V and J genes are TRBV5-4 and TRBJ1-6, with TRBD1 matching 11 bases. The germline V gene has CDR1 SGHNT and CDR2 YYREEE (reference sequence). V was pared by 5 bases and J by 7 bases, with 8 bases of the junction left unmatched. The CDR3 consists of 16 residues. The CDR3: CASRYRTGGENSPLHF. CDR3 DNA sequence: TGTGCCAGCAGATATAGGACAGGGGGCGAAAATTCACCCCTCCACTTT.

As for this clonotype: A much larger clone lies one base from this, so it may be a read error. The chain couples TRBV7-6 to TRBJ1-5, with a tentative D call TRBD1 (5 bases). Germline assignment: CDR1 SGHVS and CDR2 FNYEAQ. Trimming cost V 1 base and J 1 base, with 11 bases left between them. CDR3 length equals 16 residues. CDR3 residues: CASSLGGVGSNQPQHF. CDR3 DNA sequence: TGTGCCAGCAGCTTAGGGGGGGTTGGGAGCAATCAGCCCCAGCATTTT.

Many counts were recorded for this clonotype. The chain carries TRBV7-6 and TRBJ2-1; 12 nucleotides match TRBD2. Germline CDR1 and CDR2: SGHVS and FNYEAQ. The CDR3 is made up of 15 amino acids. Trimming removed 5 bases from V and 3 bases from J; junction bases left unmatched: 2. The CDR3: CASSPSGGVYNEQFF. For the CDR3, the DNA is TGTGCCAGCAGCCCTAGCGGGGGGGTCTACAATGAGCAGTTCTTC.

The V gene is TRBV7-4, the J gene TRBJ2-1; D may be TRBD2 (6 bases). The CDR3 contains 15 residues. Trimming shortened V by 2 bases and J by 2 bases, and 10 bases separated the two germline ends. Germline V gives CDR1 SGHVT, CDR2 SQSDAQ. The CDR3 sequence is CASSLIASAYNEQFF. CDR3 in DNA: TGTGCCAGCAGCTTAATAGCTAGCGCCTACAATGAGCAGTTCTTC.

Comment on this clonotype: One end of the junction fails to match germline, which may point to a read error. In nucleotides, the CDR3 is TGTGCCAGCAGTAACCGGGACAGACTTCAGGCCCAGCATTTT. It yields the protein CASSNRDRLQAQHF. The gene calls are TRBV12-3 or TRBV12-4 and TRBJ1-5; 7 bases align to TRBD1. This CDR3 is 14 amino acids long.

The chain uses TRBV19 and TRBJ1-2; 8 bases line up with TRBD1. The CDR3 consists of 16 residues. Trimming took 6 bases from V and 4 from J; bases not matched to a gene: 13. The germline gives CDR1 LNHDA, CDR2 SQIVND (reference sequence). The CDR3 nucleotides read TGTGCCAGTAGAAGGACAGGGCAAGGAGGAATCTATGGCTACACCTTC. It translates to CASRRTGQGGIYGYTF.

V is TRBV7-6 and J is TRBJ2-2, with D hard to call. Germline assignment: CDR1 SGHVS and CDR2 FNYEAQ. The CDR3 covers 16 residues. The V and J ends lost 2 bases and 6 bases respectively, with 16 bases between them. The CDR3 DNA sequence: TGTGCCAGCAGCTTATATCTGTTTAGCTCCGCCGGGGAGCTGTTTTTT. The encoded protein is CASSLYLFSSAGELFF.

The chain couples TRBV7-9 to TRBJ1-2, with D possibly being TRBD1 (6 bases). The CDR3 is made up of 15 amino acids. V lost 1 base, J lost 6 bases, and 15 bases lay in between. In germline, CDR1 is SEHNR, CDR2 FQNEAQ (reference sequence). The CDR3 bases are TGTGCCAGCAGCTTAGTAAGCTTTGGGGGCGATGGCTACACCTTC. This gives the protein CASSLVSFGGDGYTF.

This clonotype was found a few times. The genes are TRBV29-1 and TRBJ1-1; TRBD1 is a possible D gene (5 bases). V was trimmed by 6 bases and J by 0 bases, leaving 11 bases between them. The CDR3 has 13 residues. The germline V gene encodes CDR1 SQVTM and CDR2 ANQGSEA. DNA of the CDR3: TGCAGCGTCCCCGGCAGGGTGAACACTGAAGCTTTCTTT. Translating gives CSVPGRVNTEAFF.

In this sample, this clonotype turned up a few times. DNA of the CDR3: TGTGCCAGCAGGGACCGGGACAGGGATTCCTATGGCTACACCTTC. Its protein is CASRDRDRDSYGYTF. V is TRBV28 and J is TRBJ1-2; 9 bases map to TRBD1. V lost 6 bases to trimming and J lost 4 bases; unmatched junction nucleotides: 9. The CDR3 is made up of 15 amino acids. Germline V gene sequence: CDR1 MDHEN, CDR2 SYDVKM.

The V gene is TRBV7-9, the J gene TRBJ2-3; D remains ambiguous. The CDR3 sequence is 13 residues long. Trimming took 5 bases from V and 3 from J, leaving 9 bases between them. CDR1 is SEHNR and CDR2 is FQNEAQ in the germline V gene (reference sequence). CDR3 region: CASSPPVTDTQYF. In DNA form, the CDR3 reads TGTGCCAGCAGCCCCCCGGTGACAGATACGCAGTATTTT.

The chain has TRBV20-1 and TRBJ2-1; D might be TRBD1 (6 bases). V lost 6 bases to trimming and J lost 0 bases, with 15 bases between them. The germline V gene encodes CDR1 DFQATT and CDR2 SNEGSKA (reference sequence). The CDR3 has 15 residues. The CDR3 is CSAIDRSSSYNEQFF. The CDR3 nucleotides are TGCAGTGCGATAGACAGGTCGAGCTCCTACAATGAGCAGTTCTTC.

This rearrangement joins TRBV6-5 to TRBJ1-5; TRBD1 matches 10 bases. Per the germline V gene, CDR1 is MNHEY and CDR2 is SVGAGI. The V and J ends lost 1 base and 5 bases, in that order; junction bases with no gene match: 23. The CDR3 is made up of 22 amino acids. CDR3 in DNA: TGTGCCAGCAGTTACTTTACCCCGGGACAGGGGATGACCCCCCTCAACTATCAGCCCCAGCATTTT. Its protein is CASSYFTPGQGMTPLNYQPQHF.

The table lists this clonotype with many counts. V is TRBV7-6 and J is TRBJ2-1; TRBD1 or TRBD2 may be the D gene (5 bases each). CDR1 SGHVS and CDR2 FNYEAQ come from the germline V gene. The CDR3 has 16 amino acids. V shed 3 bases and J shed 7 bases, with 19 bases lying between them. CDR3 region: CASSFKSPGTGNEQFF. The DNA for the CDR3 is TGTGCCAGCAGCTTCAAGAGTCCAGGGACGGGGAATGAGCAGTTCTTC. The complete variable domain, with remaining parts taken from reference TRBV7-6 and TRBJ2-1, reads GAGVSQSPRYKVTKRGQDVALRCDPISGHVSLYWYRQALGQGPEFLTYFNYEAQQDKSGLPNDRFSAERPEGSISTLTIQRTEQRDSAMYRCASSFKSPGTGNEQFFGPGTRLTVL.

This clonotype was observed at least ten times. CDR3 amino acids: CASSASDAHPIIDTQYF. Here the CDR3 DNA reads TGTGCCAGCAGCGCCTCAGATGCGCACCCTATAATTGATACGCAGTATTTT. V is TRBV7-2 and J is TRBJ2-3; D not resolved. V gave up 5 bases and J gave up 6 bases, with 24 bases separating them. The CDR3 consists of 17 residues. CDR1 is SGHTA and CDR2 is FQGNSA in the germline V gene.

This clonotype was found a few times. The gene calls are TRBV29-1 and TRBJ2-2, with 7 bases matching TRBD1. This CDR3 is 14 amino acids long. In germline, CDR1 is SQVTM, CDR2 ANQGSEA. V trimming: 6 bases; J trimming: 2 bases; junction bases outside the gene matches: 6. The CDR3 sequence is CSVPGQLNTGELFF. For the CDR3, the DNA is TGCAGCGTACCGGGACAGCTCAACACCGGGGAGCTGTTTTTT.

The chain links TRBV29-1 to TRBJ2-7; D possibly uses TRBD1 or TRBD2 (5 bases each). The CDR3 length is 17 residues. The V end lost 0 bases, the J end lost 2 bases, and 20 bases lay between the germline ends. Per germline, CDR1 SQVTM and CDR2 ANQGSEA. The CDR3: CSVEDSRRQGVPYEQYF. DNA of the CDR3: TGCAGCGTTGAAGACTCCCGGAGGCAGGGAGTTCCCTACGAGCAGTACTTC.